The 19 T cell receptor beta chains in this list originate from one sample, sequenced in a study of T cells in Graves' hyperthyroidism and ophthalmopathy. The investigators amplified TCR beta CDR3 regions from RNA transcripts. RT-PCR in the first round (using the HTBI primer set) targeted the TCR CDR3. TCRdb re-called the multiplex PCR reads with MiXCR, one entry per CDR3 protein. Among some 420,000 distinct CDR3 sequences listed, roughly an eighth were seen once. Sequencing input: blood. The receptors here all came from a young woman with Graves' hyperthyroidism.

This clonotype was seen more than once but under ten times. The V call is TRBV10-3, the J call TRBJ2-4, with D hard to call. The V end lost 0 bases, the J end lost 1 base, and 13 bases lay between the germline ends. Germline V CDR1 and CDR2: ENHRY, SYGVKD. This CDR3 has 17 amino acids. CDR3 sequence (DNA): TGTGCCATCAGTGAGTCGTACATCCAAGTCGCCAAAAACATTCAGTACTTC. Amino acids: CAISESYIQVAKNIQYF.

There are many counts of this clonotype. An end of the junction does not agree with germline; a read error may underlie this. V is TRBV28 and J is TRBJ2-1, with a weak D call TRBD1 (6 bases). Germline loops: CDR1 MDHEN, CDR2 SYDVKM. The CDR3 extends over 14 amino acids. The CDR3 DNA follows: TGTGCCAGCAGTTTCACAGGGTCCTATAATGAGCAGTTCTTC. It is translated as CASSFTGSYNEQFF.

This clonotype was detected a few times. V and J are TRBV5-1 and TRBJ2-6; no clear D gene. The germline gives CDR1 SGHRS, CDR2 YFSETQ. The CDR3 loop spans 15 amino acids. V was cut by 1 base and J by 3 bases, with 8 bases left in between. The chain's CDR3 is CASSLRAGGANVLTF. The CDR3 DNA follows: TGCGCCAGCAGCTTGAGGGCAGGTGGGGCCAACGTCCTGACTTTC.

The chain is built from TRBV6-1 and TRBJ1-4; no clear D gene. Per germline, CDR1 MNHNS and CDR2 SASEGT. The germline V and J ends were trimmed by 7 bases and 3 bases, with 12 bases remaining between them. This CDR3 comprises 14 residues. This chain's CDR3 is CASTPEPSNEKLFF. As DNA, the CDR3 is TGTGCCAGCACACCGGAACCCTCTAATGAAAAACTGTTTTTT.

This clonotype was recorded at least ten times. This chain joins TRBV2 and TRBJ1-4; D not certain. Trimming shortened V by 6 bases and J by 7 bases, and 6 bases separated the two germline ends. This CDR3 spans 11 amino acids. In germline, CDR1 is SNHLY, CDR2 FYNNEI. Here the CDR3 DNA reads TGTGCCAGCAGATCGAGTGAAAAACTGTTTTTT. It yields the protein CASRSSEKLFF.

V and J are TRBV19 and TRBJ1-4; D perhaps matches TRBD1 (5 bases). The germline CDR1 and CDR2 sequences are LNHDA and SQIVND (reference sequence). CDR3 size: 16 residues. Trimming took 6 bases from V and 0 from J, leaving 14 bases between them. The CDR3 protein is CASRPRRGATNEKLFF. DNA of the CDR3: TGTGCCAGTAGACCGCGGAGGGGCGCAACTAATGAAAAACTGTTTTTT.

This clonotype was recorded many times. CDR3 loop: CASSQGTGGWNTIYF. The CDR3 nucleotides are TGCGCCAGCAGCCAAGGGACAGGGGGCTGGAACACCATATATTTT. This rearrangement joins TRBV4-1 to TRBJ1-3, with TRBD1 identical over 11 bases. Germline CDR1 MGHRA, CDR2 YSYEKL. V dropped 1 base and J dropped 7; count of bases not matched to a gene: 3. The length of the CDR3 is 15 residues.

As for this clonotype: This may be a read error: a much more frequent sequence differs by one nucleotide. The genes are TRBV10-3 and TRBJ1-1, with a possible D match to TRBD1 (5 bases). The CDR3 is 16 amino acids. CDR1 and CDR2 (germline): ENHRY, SYGVKD. The CDR3 bases are TGTGCCATCAGGGTCAGGTCGGGGGTGGGTGACGCTGAAGCTTCCTTT. The encoded protein is CAIRVRSGVGDAEASF.

This clonotype was picked up many times. This chain links TRBV27 with TRBJ2-7, with TRBD2 matching 7 bases. Germline CDR1 reads MNHEY; CDR2 reads SMNVEV (reference sequence). The CDR3 extends over 13 amino acids. Germline trimming cut 8 bases from V and 2 bases from J; bases unmatched to any gene: 6. CDR3 DNA sequence: TGTGCCAGCTCTGAGGGAGGGGCCTACGAGCAGTACTTC. Encoded protein: CASSEGGAYEQYF.

This clonotype was recorded at least ten times. V and J are TRBV15 and TRBJ2-2; D is perhaps TRBD1 (5 bases). The CDR3 extends over 15 amino acids. The V gene's germline CDR1 is LNHNV and CDR2 YYDKDF (reference sequence). The V end lost 8 bases, the J end lost 1 base, and 14 bases lay between the germline ends. The CDR3 DNA reads TGTGCCACCGCCCCAGGGATGCTGAACACCGGGGAGCTGTTTTTT. Translating it yields CATAPGMLNTGELFF. The whole variable domain, remainder taken from reference TRBV15 and TRBJ2-2, is DAMVIQNPRYQVTQFGKPVTLSCSQTLNHNVMYWYQQKSSQAPKLLFHYYDKDFNNEADTPDNFQSRRPNTSFCFLDIRSPGLGDTAMYLCATAPGMLNTGELFFGEGSRLTVL.

There are many counts of this clonotype. Written as DNA, the CDR3 is TGTGCCAGCAGCTTGGGGGGTTACAATGAGCAGTTCTTC. This translates into CASSLGGYNEQFF. The chain has TRBV12-3 or TRBV12-4 and TRBJ2-1; a weak D match, TRBD2 (6 bases). The CDR3 runs to 13 residues. Trimming pared 6 bases from V and 4 bases from J, leaving 10 bases between.

This clonotype was counted many times. This chain links TRBV3-1 with TRBJ1-4, with D possibly being TRBD1 (5 bases). Between the trimmed V and J ends, which lost 3 bases and 2 bases, there was a span of 7 bases. The CDR3 contains 14 residues. Germline-derived CDR1 and CDR2 are LGHDT and YNNKEL (reference sequence). CDR3 in DNA: TGTGCCAGCAGCCACGGGGGGACTAATGAAAAACTGTTTTTT. Translated, it gives CASSHGGTNEKLFF.

This clonotype was found many times. V usage is TRBV5-1 and J usage is TRBJ2-6; a weak D match, TRBD1 (6 bases). CDR3 length: 19 residues. Germline V gives CDR1 SGHRS, CDR2 YFSETQ. V was shortened by 4 bases and J by 4 bases, with 24 bases between the two germline ends. The CDR3 coding sequence is TGCGCCAGCAGCCTAACCAGGTTGGGGGCCCTGGCGGGGGCCAACGTCCTGACTTTC. Translation: CASSLTRLGALAGANVLTF.

This clonotype was seen many times. The V and J genes are TRBV7-3 and TRBJ2-5; D is uncertain. Germline loops: CDR1 SGHTA, CDR2 FQGTGA. The CDR3 has 17 residues. The V gene lost 0 bases and the J gene lost 0 bases, with 14 bases spanning the gap. The CDR3 sequence is CASSLTGGRRDQETQYF. CDR3 DNA: TGTGCCAGCAGCTTAACGGGCGGCCGCAGAGACCAAGAGACCCAGTACTTC.

Worth noting for this clonotype: A clone one base away is much larger, so this may be a read error. The CDR3: CASSPDRAKDGYTF. The CDR3 DNA reads as TGTGCCAGCTCACCCGACAGGGCTAAGGATGGCTACACCTTC. The genes are TRBV18 and TRBJ1-2, with 7 bases matching TRBD1. Germline assignment: CDR1 KGHSH and CDR2 LQKENI. After removal of 3 bases from V and 6 bases from J, the junction contained 7 bases not matched to a gene. CDR3 length: 14 amino acids.

As concerns this clonotype: A clone one base away is much larger, so this may be a read error. V is TRBV29-1 and J is TRBJ2-1; the match to TRBD2 covers 11 bases. TRBJ2-7 matches the DNA end more closely, so the J call is doubtful. Germline V gene lookup returns CDR1 SQVTM and CDR2 ANQGSEA. The CDR3 is made up of 14 amino acids. The CDR3 reads CSVELSGRDNEQYF. As DNA, the CDR3 is TGCAGCGTTGAGCTTAGCGGGAGGGACAATGAGCAGTACTTC.

This clonotype was observed a handful of times. V gene TRBV7-2 combines with J gene TRBJ1-1; D possibly corresponds to TRBD1 (6 bases). The germline CDR1 and CDR2 sequences are SGHTA and FQGNSA. This CDR3 spans 15 amino acids. Between the trimmed V and J ends, which lost 0 bases and 1 base, there was a span of 9 bases. In DNA form, the CDR3 reads TGTGCCAGCAGCTTAGCGCAGGGGTCGAACACTGAAGCTTTCTTT. Amino acids: CASSLAQGSNTEAFF.

This clonotype was recorded at least ten times. The CDR3 here is CASSPDRGRQETQYF. In DNA form, the CDR3 reads TGTGCCAGCAGCCCGGACAGGGGGCGTCAAGAGACCCAGTACTTC. V and J are TRBV12-3 or TRBV12-4 and TRBJ2-5, with 11 bases identical to TRBD1. J was trimmed by 2 bases and V by 6 bases; bases with no gene match: 5. The length of the CDR3 is 15 residues.

This clonotype was counted many times. The chain has TRBV28 and TRBJ1-5, with D hard to call. CDR1 MDHEN and CDR2 SYDVKM come from the germline V gene. The CDR3 is 11 amino acids. V was shortened by 5 bases and J by 9 bases, with 8 bases between the two germline ends. This CDR3 is CASSNPGPQHF. In DNA form, the CDR3 reads TGTGCCAGCAGTAACCCGGGGCCCCAGCATTTT.